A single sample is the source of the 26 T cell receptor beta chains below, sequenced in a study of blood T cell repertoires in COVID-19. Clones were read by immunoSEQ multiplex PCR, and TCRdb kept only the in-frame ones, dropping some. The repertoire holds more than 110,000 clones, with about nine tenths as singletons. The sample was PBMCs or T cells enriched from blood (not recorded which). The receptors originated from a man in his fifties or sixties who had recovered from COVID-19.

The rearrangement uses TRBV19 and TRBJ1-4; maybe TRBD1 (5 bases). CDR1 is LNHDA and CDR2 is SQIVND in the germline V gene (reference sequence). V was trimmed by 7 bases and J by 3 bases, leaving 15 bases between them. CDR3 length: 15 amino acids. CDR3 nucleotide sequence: TGTGCCAGTACCAACGGGGGGGTAGCTAATGAAAAACTGTTTTTT. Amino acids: CASTNGGVANEKLFF.

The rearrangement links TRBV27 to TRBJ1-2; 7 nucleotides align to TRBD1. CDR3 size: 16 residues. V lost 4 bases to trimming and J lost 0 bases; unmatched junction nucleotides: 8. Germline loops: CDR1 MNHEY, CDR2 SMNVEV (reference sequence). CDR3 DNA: TGTGCCAGCAGTTCTCCTCTTACAGGGGCTAACTATGGCTACACCTTC. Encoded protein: CASSSPLTGANYGYTF.

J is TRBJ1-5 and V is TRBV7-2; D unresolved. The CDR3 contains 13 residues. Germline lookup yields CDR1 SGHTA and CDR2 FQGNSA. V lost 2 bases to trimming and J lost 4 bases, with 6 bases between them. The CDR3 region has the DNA TGTGCCAGCAGCTTAATACAGAATCAGCCCCAGCATTTT. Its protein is CASSLIQNQPQHF.

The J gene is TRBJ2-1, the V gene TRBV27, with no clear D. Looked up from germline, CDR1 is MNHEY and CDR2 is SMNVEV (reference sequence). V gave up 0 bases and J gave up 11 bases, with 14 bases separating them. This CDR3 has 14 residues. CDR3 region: CASSLSAPLDKQFF. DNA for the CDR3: TGTGCCAGCAGTTTATCTGCTCCCCTAGATAAGCAGTTCTTC.

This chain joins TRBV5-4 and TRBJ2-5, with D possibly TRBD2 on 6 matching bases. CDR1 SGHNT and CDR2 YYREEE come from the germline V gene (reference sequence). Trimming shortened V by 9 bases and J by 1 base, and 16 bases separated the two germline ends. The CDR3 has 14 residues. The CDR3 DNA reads TGTGCCACCCAAGGAAGGGGAGGCCAAGAGACCCAGTACTTC. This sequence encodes CATQGRGGQETQYF.

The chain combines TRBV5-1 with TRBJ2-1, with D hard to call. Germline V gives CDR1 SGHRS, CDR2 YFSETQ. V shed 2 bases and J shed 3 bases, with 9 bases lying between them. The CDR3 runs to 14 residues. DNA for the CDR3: TGCGCCAGCAGCTTTAGTACAGACTACAATGAGCAGTTCTTC. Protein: CASSFSTDYNEQFF.

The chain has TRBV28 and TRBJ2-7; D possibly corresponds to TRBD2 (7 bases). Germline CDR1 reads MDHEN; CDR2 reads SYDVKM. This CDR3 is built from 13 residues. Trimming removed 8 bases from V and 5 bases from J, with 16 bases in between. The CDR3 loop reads CASGSGGLNEQYF. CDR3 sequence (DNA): TGTGCCAGCGGCTCCGGGGGGCTGAACGAGCAGTACTTC.

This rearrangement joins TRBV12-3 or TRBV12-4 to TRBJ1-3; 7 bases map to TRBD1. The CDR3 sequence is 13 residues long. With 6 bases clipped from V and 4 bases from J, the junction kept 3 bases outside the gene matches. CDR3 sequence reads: CASRRQGGNTIYF. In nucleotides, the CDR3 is TGTGCCAGCAGACGACAGGGCGGAAACACCATATATTTT.

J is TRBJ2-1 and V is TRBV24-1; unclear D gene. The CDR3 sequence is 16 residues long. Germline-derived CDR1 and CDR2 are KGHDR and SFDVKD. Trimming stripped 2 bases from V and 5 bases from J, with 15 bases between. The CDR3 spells CATSDSQPRHHNEQFF. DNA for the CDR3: TGTGCCACCAGTGATTCCCAACCCAGACACCACAATGAGCAGTTCTTC.

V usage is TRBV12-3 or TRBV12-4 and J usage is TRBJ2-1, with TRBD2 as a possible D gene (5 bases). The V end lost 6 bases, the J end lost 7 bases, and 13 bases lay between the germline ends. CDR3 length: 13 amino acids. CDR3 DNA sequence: TGTGCCAGCAGCCACGGGAAGGTAAATGAGCAGTTCTTC. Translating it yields CASSHGKVNEQFF.

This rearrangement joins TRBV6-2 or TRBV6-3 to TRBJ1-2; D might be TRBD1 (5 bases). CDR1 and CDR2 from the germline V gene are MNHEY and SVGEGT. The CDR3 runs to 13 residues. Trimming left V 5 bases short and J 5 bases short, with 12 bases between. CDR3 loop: CASSTGPIYGYTF. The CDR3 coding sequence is TGTGCCAGCAGTACAGGCCCGATTTATGGCTACACCTTC.

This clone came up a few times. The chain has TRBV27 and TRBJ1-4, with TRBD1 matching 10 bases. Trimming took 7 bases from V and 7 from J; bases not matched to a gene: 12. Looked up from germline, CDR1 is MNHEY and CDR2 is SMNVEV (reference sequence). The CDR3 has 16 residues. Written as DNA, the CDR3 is TGTGCCAGCAACAAACTCGGGACAGGGGCGAGTGAAAAACTGTTTTTT. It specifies CASNKLGTGASEKLFF.

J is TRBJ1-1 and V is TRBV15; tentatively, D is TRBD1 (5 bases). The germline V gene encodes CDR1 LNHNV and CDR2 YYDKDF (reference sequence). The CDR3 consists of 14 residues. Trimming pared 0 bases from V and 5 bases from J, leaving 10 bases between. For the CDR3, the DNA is TGTGCCACCAGCAGAGATCCGGGGGGTACTGAAGCTTTCTTT. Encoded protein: CATSRDPGGTEAFF.

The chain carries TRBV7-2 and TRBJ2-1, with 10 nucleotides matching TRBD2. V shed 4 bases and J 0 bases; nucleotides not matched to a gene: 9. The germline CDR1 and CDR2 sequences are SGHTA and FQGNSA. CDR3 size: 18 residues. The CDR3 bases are TGTGCCAGCAGCTCAAGCAATCTAGCGGGGGTCTCCTACAATGAGCAGTTCTTC. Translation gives CASSSSNLAGVSYNEQFF.

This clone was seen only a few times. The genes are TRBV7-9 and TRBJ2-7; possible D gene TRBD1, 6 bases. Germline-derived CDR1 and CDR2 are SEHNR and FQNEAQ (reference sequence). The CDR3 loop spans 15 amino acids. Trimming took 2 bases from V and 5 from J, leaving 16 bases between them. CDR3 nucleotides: TGTGCCAGCAGCTTAAGAGGCAGGGGTCAGAACGAGCAGTACTTC. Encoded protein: CASSLRGRGQNEQYF.

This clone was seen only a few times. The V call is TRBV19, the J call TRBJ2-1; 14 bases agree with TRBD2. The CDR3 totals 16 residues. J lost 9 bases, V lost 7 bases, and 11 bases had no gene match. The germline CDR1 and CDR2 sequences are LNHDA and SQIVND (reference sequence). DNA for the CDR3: TGTGCCAGTAACAAACCGGGACTAGCGGGAGTCTTTGAGCAGTTCTTC. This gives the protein CASNKPGLAGVFEQFF.

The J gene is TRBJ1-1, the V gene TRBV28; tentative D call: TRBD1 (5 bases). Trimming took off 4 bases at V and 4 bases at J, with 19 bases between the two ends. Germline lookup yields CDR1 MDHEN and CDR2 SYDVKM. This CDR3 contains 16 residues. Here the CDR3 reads CASSSPGGIRSTEAFF. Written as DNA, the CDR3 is TGTGCCAGCAGTTCCCCGGGGGGAATAAGAAGCACTGAAGCTTTCTTT. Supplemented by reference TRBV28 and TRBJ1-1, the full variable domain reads DVKVTQSSRYLVKRTGEKVFLECVQDMDHENMFWYRQDPGLGLRLIYFSYDVKMKEKGDIPEGYSVSREKKERFSLILESASTNQTSMYLCASSSPGGIRSTEAFFGQGTRLTVV.

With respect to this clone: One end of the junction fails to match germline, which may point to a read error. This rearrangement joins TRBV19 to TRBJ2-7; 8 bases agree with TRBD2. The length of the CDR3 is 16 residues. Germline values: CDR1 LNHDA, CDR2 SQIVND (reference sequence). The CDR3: CASSIRGSGSSDEQYF. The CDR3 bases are TGTGCCAGTAGTATAAGGGGCAGCGGGAGCTCCGACGAGCAGTACTTC.

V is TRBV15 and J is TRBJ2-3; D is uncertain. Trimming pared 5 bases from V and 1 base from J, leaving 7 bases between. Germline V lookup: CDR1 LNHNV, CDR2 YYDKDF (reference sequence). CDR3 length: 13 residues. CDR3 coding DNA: TGTGCCACCAGCGTTTCGGGCACAGATACGCAGTATTTT. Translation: CATSVSGTDTQYF. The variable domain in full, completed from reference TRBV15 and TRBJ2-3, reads DAMVIQNPRYQVTQFGKPVTLSCSQTLNHNVMYWYQQKSSQAPKLLFHYYDKDFNNEADTPDNFQSRRPNTSFCFLDIRSPGLGDTAMYLCATSVSGTDTQYFGPGTRLTVL.

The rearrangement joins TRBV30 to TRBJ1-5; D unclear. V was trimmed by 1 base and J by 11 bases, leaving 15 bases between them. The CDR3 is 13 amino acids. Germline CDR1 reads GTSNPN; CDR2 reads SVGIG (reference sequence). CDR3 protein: CAWSARSKLSQHF. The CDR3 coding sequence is TGTGCCTGGAGTGCACGGTCAAAGCTGTCCCAGCATTTT.

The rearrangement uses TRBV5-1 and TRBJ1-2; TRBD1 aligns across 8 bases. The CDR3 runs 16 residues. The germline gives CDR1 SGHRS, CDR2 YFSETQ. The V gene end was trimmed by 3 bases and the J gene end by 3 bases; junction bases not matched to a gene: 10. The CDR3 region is CASSSLQGGRDYGYTF. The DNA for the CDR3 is TGCGCCAGCAGCTCCTTACAGGGGGGCAGGGACTATGGCTACACCTTC.

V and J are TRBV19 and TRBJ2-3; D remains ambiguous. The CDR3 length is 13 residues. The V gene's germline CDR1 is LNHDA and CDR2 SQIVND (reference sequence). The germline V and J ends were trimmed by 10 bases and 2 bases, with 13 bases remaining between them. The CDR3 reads CATRVSFTDTQYF. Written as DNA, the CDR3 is TGTGCCACCCGAGTGAGTTTCACAGATACGCAGTATTTT.

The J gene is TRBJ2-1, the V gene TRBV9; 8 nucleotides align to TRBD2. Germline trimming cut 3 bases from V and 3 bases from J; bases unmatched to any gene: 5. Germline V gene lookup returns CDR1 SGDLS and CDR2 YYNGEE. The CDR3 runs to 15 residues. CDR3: CASSEIAGSYNEQFF. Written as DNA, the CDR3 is TGTGCCAGCAGCGAAATAGCGGGGAGCTACAATGAGCAGTTCTTC.

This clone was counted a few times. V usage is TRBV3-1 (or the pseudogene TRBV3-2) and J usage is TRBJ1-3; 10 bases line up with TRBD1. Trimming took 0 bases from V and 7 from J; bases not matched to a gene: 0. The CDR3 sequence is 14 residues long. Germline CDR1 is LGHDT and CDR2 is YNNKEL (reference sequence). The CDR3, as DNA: TGTGCCAGCAGCCAAGAGGACAGGGGGAACACCATATATTTT. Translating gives CASSQEDRGNTIYF.

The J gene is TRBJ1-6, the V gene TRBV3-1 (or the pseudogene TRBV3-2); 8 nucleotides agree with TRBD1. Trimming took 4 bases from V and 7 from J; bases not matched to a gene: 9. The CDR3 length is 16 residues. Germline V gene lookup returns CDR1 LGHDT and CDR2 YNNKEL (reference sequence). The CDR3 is CASSLSDRVFNSPLHF. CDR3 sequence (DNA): TGTGCCAGCAGCCTTTCGGACAGGGTGTTCAATTCACCCCTCCACTTT.

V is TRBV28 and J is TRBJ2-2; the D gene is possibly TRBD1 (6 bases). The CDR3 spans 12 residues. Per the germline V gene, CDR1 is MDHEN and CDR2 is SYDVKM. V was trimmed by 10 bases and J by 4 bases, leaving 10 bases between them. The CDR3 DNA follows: TGTGCCACCTTGACAGGCACCGGGGAGCTGTTTTTT. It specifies CATLTGTGELFF.